This T cell receptor beta chain is drawn from a study of cytomegalovirus exposure and HLA in healthy donors. Study results and limitations: Over 150 TCR beta chains were listed as cytomegalovirus-associated. Later on, analysis showed that most CMV-associated TCR beta chains appeared to be HLA-restricted.

PCR was performed using 60 Vbeta and 13 Jbeta primers. The table came from immunoSEQ multiplex PCR; TCRdb's copy has only in-frame clones and leaves some out. The sample records approximately 200,000 clones, under 80% being singletons. This CDR3 is 13 amino acids long. Per the germline V gene, CDR1 is MNHEY and CDR2 is SVGAGI. The J segment lost 4 bases and the V segment lost 8 bases, leaving 5 bases of the junction unmatched. Worth noting for this clone: Its antigen is undetermined.

The chain couples TRBV6-5 to TRBJ2-1, with 7 nucleotides matching TRBD1. What was sequenced was PBMCs. The clonotype comes from a girl aged 2 to 9 in good health and CMV-seronegative. The CDR3: CASSRGQYNEQFF. The CDR3 region has the DNA TGTGCCAGCTCTAGGGGGCAGTACAATGAGCAGTTCTTC.